One sample yielded the 22 T cell receptor beta chains listed below, sequenced in a study of glioma-infiltrating T cells. The iRepertoire nested amplicon-rescue multiplex PCR amplified TCR alpha and beta CDR3s from RNA. TCRdb reprocessed the multiplex PCR reads with MiXCR, giving one entry per CDR3 protein. The data contain more than 300,000 distinct CDR3 sequences, roughly two fifths of them singletons. The sample was glioma tissue, nonneoplastic brain tissue, or PBMCs (not recorded which). Source of these receptors: a human donor with low-grade glioma or glioblastoma, undergoing nonglioma brain surgery, or in good health (not recorded which).

V usage is TRBV4-1 and J usage is TRBJ1-1; a weak D match, TRBD1 (5 bases). The V end lost 0 bases, the J end lost 3 bases, and 11 bases lay between the germline ends. This CDR3 contains 15 residues. CDR1 is MGHRA and CDR2 is YSYEKL in the germline V gene. Written as DNA, the CDR3 is TGCGCCAGCAGCCAAGACCCAGGGTATGACACTGAAGCTTTCTTT. This sequence encodes CASSQDPGYDTEAFF.

On this clonotype itself: A much more abundant neighbour one base away suggests this may be a read error. Because the CDR3 is missing its conserved closing phenylalanine or tryptophan, this is likely a read error. The chain employs TRBV20-1 and TRBJ1-3; unclear D gene. Deletions cut 3 bases from V and 1 base from J, with 7 bases between. Germline CDR1 reads DFQATT; CDR2 reads SNEGSKA (reference sequence). This CDR3 spans 13 amino acids. In DNA form, the CDR3 reads TGCAGTGCTAGGAGAGATTCTGGAAACACCATATATCTT. Residues: CSARRDSGNTIYL.

This clonotype came up many times. The DNA of the CDR3 is TGTGCCAGCAGTTTAGCCAGCGGGAGCTCCTACAATGAGCAGTTCTTC. It yields the protein CASSLASGSSYNEQFF. This chain links TRBV27 with TRBJ2-1, with 8 positions matching TRBD2. V was pared by 2 bases and J by 0 bases, with 3 bases of the junction left unmatched. This CDR3 region has 16 residues. CDR1 is MNHEY and CDR2 is SMNVEV in the germline V gene (reference sequence).

The rearrangement links TRBV11-1 to TRBJ1-1; D gene ambiguous. Germline values: CDR1 SGHAT, CDR2 FQDESV (reference sequence). V lost 6 bases to trimming and J lost 0 bases, with 8 bases between them. This CDR3 spans 13 amino acids. The CDR3: CASRDLVNTEAFF. CDR3 bases: TGTGCCAGCAGAGATCTGGTGAACACTGAAGCTTTCTTT.

The rearrangement joins TRBV5-1 to TRBJ2-3, with D maybe TRBD1 (5 bases). V shed 4 bases and J shed 0 bases, with 15 bases lying between them. CDR3 length equals 16 residues. Germline CDR1 reads SGHRS; CDR2 reads YFSETQ. The chain's CDR3 is CASSPLMPGSTDTQYF. The CDR3 coding sequence is TGCGCCAGCAGCCCTCTGATGCCAGGGAGCACAGATACGCAGTATTTT.

The chain has TRBV5-1 and TRBJ2-3, with 10 bases aligning to TRBD2. V lost 4 bases, J lost 5 bases, and 13 bases stayed unmatched. In germline, CDR1 is SGHRS, CDR2 YFSETQ. This CDR3 is built from 17 residues. Here the CDR3 DNA reads TGCGCCAGCAGCCGGAGACTAGCGGGTGTAATACGAGATACGCAGTATTTT. Residues: CASSRRLAGVIRDTQYF.

This clonotype was recorded a few times. The chain has TRBV20-1 and TRBJ2-1; D is perhaps TRBD1 or TRBD2 (5 bases each). Per germline, CDR1 DFQATT and CDR2 SNEGSKA (reference sequence). The V end was cut by 2 bases, the J end by 0 bases, with 11 bases between. This CDR3 comprises 15 residues. CDR3: CSARRGASSYNEQFF. In DNA, the CDR3 is TGCAGTGCTAGACGGGGCGCCAGCTCCTACAATGAGCAGTTCTTC.

Ten or more counts support this clonotype. The chain has TRBV4-2 and TRBJ2-3; no definite D call. The CDR3 consists of 16 residues. The germline gives CDR1 LGHNA, CDR2 YNFKEQ. The V end was cut by 0 bases, the J end by 0 bases, with 10 bases between. As DNA, the CDR3 is TGTGCCAGCAGCCAAGATCCCCGGATTAGCACAGATACGCAGTATTTT. This gives the protein CASSQDPRISTDTQYF.

The chain combines TRBV18 with TRBJ2-1, with 12 bases matching TRBD2. V was clipped by 6 bases and J by 1 base; unmatched bases: 4. This CDR3 has 16 amino acids. Germline V gene sequence: CDR1 KGHSH, CDR2 LQKENI. CDR3 sequence reads: CASSASGRVSYNEQFF. For the CDR3, the DNA is TGTGCCAGCTCTGCTAGCGGGAGGGTATCCTACAATGAGCAGTTCTTC.

The chain couples TRBV4-3 to TRBJ1-3; no firm D call. Trimming cost V 1 base and J 7 bases, with 5 bases left between them. CDR1 and CDR2 (germline): LGHNA, YSLEER. The CDR3 length is 12 residues. The DNA for the CDR3 is TGCGCCAGCAGCCAAGGGGTCAACACCATATATTTT. It yields the protein CASSQGVNTIYF.

The V call is TRBV27, the J call TRBJ2-6, with 9 bases fitting TRBD1. CDR3 length: 18 amino acids. Germline assignment: CDR1 MNHEY and CDR2 SMNVEV (reference sequence). Losses at the gene ends were 5 bases for V and 0 bases for J; bases not matched to a gene: 8. The CDR3 reads CASSRRDRVFSGANVLTF. The CDR3, as DNA: TGTGCCAGCAGTCGCCGGGACAGGGTATTCTCTGGGGCCAACGTCCTGACTTTC.

As concerns this clonotype: A much larger clone differs from this one at a single base, so this may be a read error. The CDR3 loop is CASSPRSNEQLF. The CDR3 nucleotides read TGTGCCAGCAGCCCCCGAAGCAATGAGCAGTTATTC. The gene calls are TRBV6-2 or TRBV6-3 and TRBJ2-1; D ambiguous. This CDR3 region has 12 residues. Germline assignment: CDR1 MNHEY and CDR2 SVGEGT.

This clonotype has only a few counts. The chain combines TRBV15 with TRBJ2-5; D is unresolved. There are 13 residues in the CDR3. Looked up from germline, CDR1 is LNHNV and CDR2 is YYDKDF (reference sequence). V shed 0 bases and J shed 4 bases, with 6 bases lying between them. The CDR3 spells CATSREGAETQYF. The DNA for the CDR3 is TGTGCCACCAGCAGAGAAGGCGCAGAGACCCAGTACTTC. The variable domain in full, with the rest retrieved from reference TRBV15 and TRBJ2-5, is DAMVIQNPRYQVTQFGKPVTLSCSQTLNHNVMYWYQQKSSQAPKLLFHYYDKDFNNEADTPDNFQSRRPNTSFCFLDIRSPGLGDTAMYLCATSREGAETQYFGPGTRLLVL.

The chain employs TRBV6-5 and TRBJ2-5, with a weak D call TRBD1 (6 bases). Trimming removed 0 bases at V and 0 bases at J, with 8 bases between. From germline, CDR1 is MNHEY and CDR2 SVGAGI. This CDR3 region has 15 residues. The CDR3 protein is CASSYSNRDQETQYF. CDR3 sequence (DNA): TGTGCCAGCAGTTACTCGAACAGGGACCAAGAGACCCAGTACTTC.

This clonotype has a count of ten or more. This sequence joins TRBV4-2 and TRBJ2-3; D perhaps matches TRBD2 (5 bases). This CDR3 is built from 15 residues. The V and J ends lost 3 bases and 0 bases respectively, with 10 bases between them. Germline CDR1 and CDR2: LGHNA and YNFKEQ. CDR3 protein: CASSQERVSTDTQYF. The CDR3 nucleotides are TGTGCCAGCAGCCAGGAGAGGGTGAGCACAGATACGCAGTATTTT.

This clonotype was detected ten times or more. V gene TRBV27 combines with J gene TRBJ2-7; a possible D gene is TRBD1 (5 bases). The germline V gene has CDR1 MNHEY and CDR2 SMNVEV (reference sequence). This CDR3 is 14 amino acids long. Trimming left V 1 base short and J 5 bases short, with 12 bases between. Written as DNA, the CDR3 is TGTGCCAGCAGTTTATTCGACAGCAGGGACGAGCAGTACTTC. Translating it yields CASSLFDSRDEQYF.

This clonotype has only a few counts. The gene calls are TRBV20-1 and TRBJ2-3; TRBD1 or TRBD2 may be the D gene (5 bases each). Trimming took off 3 bases at V and 6 bases at J, with 16 bases between the two ends. There are 14 residues in the CDR3. Germline loops: CDR1 DFQATT, CDR2 SNEGSKA (reference sequence). CDR3 sequence (DNA): TGCAGTGCTAGGTACGGGACCTTGGCGGATACGCAGTATTTT. Translation: CSARYGTLADTQYF.

About this clonotype: A clone one base away is much larger, so this may be a read error. The CDR3 spells CASGLDEVRSSYNEKFF. CDR3 in DNA: TGTGCTAGTGGTTTGGACGAAGTTAGGAGCTCCTACAATGAGAAGTTCTTC. The gene calls are TRBV12-5 and TRBJ2-1; D is uncertain. Germline lookup yields CDR1 LGHNT and CDR2 FRNRAP. The CDR3 has 17 residues.

This clonotype has only a few counts. The chain couples TRBV7-9 to TRBJ1-1; D is undetermined. Germline CDR1 reads SEHNR; CDR2 reads FQNEAQ (reference sequence). This CDR3 is 13 amino acids long. Trimming cost V 5 bases and J 0 bases, with 7 bases left between them. The CDR3 sequence is CASSHMMNTEAFF. DNA for the CDR3: TGTGCCAGCAGCCACATGATGAACACTGAAGCTTTCTTT.

As regards this clonotype: This sequence may be a read error, since a much larger clone differs from it by one base. The chain has TRBV6-2 or TRBV6-3 and TRBJ2-7; D not resolved. CDR1 and CDR2 (germline): MNHEY, SVGEGT. The CDR3 sequence is 13 residues long. Written as DNA, the CDR3 is TGTGCCAGCAGTTCTACTTACTCCTACGAGCAGTGCTTC. Protein sequence: CASSSTYSYEQCF.

The V and J genes are TRBV7-2 and TRBJ2-6; no firm D call. Germline CDR1 is SGHTA and CDR2 is FQGNSA. Trimming stripped 1 base from V and 0 bases from J, with 10 bases between. The CDR3 runs 17 residues. CDR3: CASSLGWALSGANVLTF. Here the CDR3 DNA reads TGTGCCAGCAGCTTAGGGTGGGCCCTCTCTGGGGCCAACGTCCTGACTTTC.

V and J are TRBV20-1 and TRBJ1-5; no firm D call. Germline-derived CDR1 and CDR2 are DFQATT and SNEGSKA (reference sequence). The V end lost 1 base, the J end lost 6 bases, and 19 bases lay between the germline ends. This CDR3 is built from 16 residues. The CDR3 reads CSARVLDTNVGQPQHF. DNA of the CDR3: TGCAGTGCTAGAGTCCTTGACACCAACGTAGGTCAGCCCCAGCATTTT.